Following are 27 T cell receptor beta chains from one sample sequenced in a study of response to subunit inactivated influenza vaccine. TCRdb re-called the RT-PCR reads through MiXCR, storing one row per CDR3 protein. The repertoire has about 480,000 distinct CDR3 sequences, about an eighth of them found once; the top ten carry about an eighth. This specimen was PBMCs from blood, taken roughly 45 days after vaccination. The source is a man between 45 and 60 years old who received an inactivated influenza vaccine.

This chain uses TRBV29-1 with TRBJ1-2; a possible D gene is TRBD1 (6 bases). CDR3 length: 13 amino acids. V dropped 3 bases and J dropped 5 bases, with 13 bases sitting between them. Germline V gene sequence: CDR1 SQVTM, CDR2 ANQGSEA. The CDR3 sequence: CSVEGGLAYGYTF. The DNA for the CDR3 is TGCAGCGTTGAGGGGGGGCTGGCTTATGGCTACACCTTC. Full variable domain (missing parts from reference TRBV29-1 and TRBJ1-2): SAVISQKPSRDICQRGTSLTIQCQVDSQVTMMFWYRQQPGQSLTLIATANQGSEATYESGFVIDKFPISRPNLTFSTLTVSNMSPEDSSIYLCSVEGGLAYGYTFGSGTRLTVV.

The V call is TRBV7-8, the J call TRBJ2-3, with 10 bases fitting TRBD2. The CDR3 spans 16 residues. The J segment lost 2 bases and the V segment lost 8 bases, leaving 10 bases of the junction unmatched. In germline, CDR1 is SGHVS, CDR2 FQNEAQ. The CDR3: CASLALAGGNTDTQYF. CDR3 DNA sequence: TGTGCCAGCTTAGCGTTAGCGGGGGGAAACACAGATACGCAGTATTTT. Variable domain in full (rest from reference TRBV7-8 and TRBJ2-3): GAGVSQSPRYKVAKRGQDVALRCDPISGHVSLFWYQQALGQGPEFLTYFQNEAQLDKSGLPSDRFFAERPEGSVSTLKIQRTQQEDSAVYLCASLALAGGNTDTQYFGPGTRLTVL.

CDR3 protein: CASSELNTIYF. CDR3 sequence (DNA): TGTGCCAGCAGTGAACTAAACACCATATATTTT. This rearrangement joins TRBV2 to TRBJ1-3, with D hard to call. V was clipped by 2 bases and J by 6 bases, with 2 bases between them. The CDR3 sequence is 11 residues long. Germline V CDR1 and CDR2: SNHLY, FYNNEI.

The chain has TRBV18 and TRBJ1-5, with TRBD1 matching over 7 bases. V gave up 5 bases and J gave up 1 base; unmatched junction bases: 5. CDR1 KGHSH and CDR2 LQKENI come from the germline V gene. This CDR3 has 15 residues. CDR3 bases: TGTGCCAGCTCATCCGACAGGGCGAGCAATCAGCCCCAGCATTTT. This gives the protein CASSSDRASNQPQHF.

This chain uses TRBV20-1 with TRBJ1-2; unclear D gene. V lost 0 bases to trimming and J lost 5 bases, with 13 bases between them. In germline, CDR1 is DFQATT, CDR2 SNEGSKA (reference sequence). The CDR3 length is 14 residues. As DNA, the CDR3 is TGCAGTGCTAGAGATTTGGCAGCCGCGTATGGCTACACCTTC. Translating gives CSARDLAAAYGYTF.

This clonotype was recorded many times. This chain links TRBV29-1 with TRBJ1-1, with 7 positions matching TRBD1. CDR1 is SQVTM and CDR2 is ANQGSEA in the germline V gene. The CDR3 spans 15 residues. The V segment lost 6 bases and the J segment 2 bases; nucleotides outside the gene matches: 12. The CDR3 loop is CSVKTGSGTNTEAFF. Here the CDR3 DNA reads TGCAGCGTGAAGACAGGGTCCGGGACAAACACTGAAGCTTTCTTT.

The chain recombines TRBV7-2 with TRBJ1-4, with D hard to call. The CDR3 runs to 15 residues. Trimming shortened V by 3 bases and J by 3 bases, and 11 bases separated the two germline ends. CDR1 and CDR2 from the germline V gene are SGHTA and FQGNSA. In DNA form, the CDR3 reads TGTGCCAGCAGCTTTAACGGGGTCCCTAATGAAAAACTGTTTTTT. It translates to CASSFNGVPNEKLFF.

Concerning this clonotype itself: At one boundary the junction diverges from the germline segment, which might be a read error. The genes are TRBV20-1 and TRBJ2-1; 8 bases line up with TRBD2. This CDR3 is built from 14 residues. Germline V gives CDR1 DFQATT, CDR2 SNEGSKA (reference sequence). DNA of the CDR3: TGCAGTGCTAGAGTTGCGGGAGGAGTCGGTGAGCAGATCTTC. It is translated as CSARVAGGVGEQIF.

The chain carries TRBV7-9 and TRBJ2-3; 11 positions agree with TRBD2. From germline, CDR1 is SEHNR and CDR2 FQNEAQ (reference sequence). Losses at the gene ends were 2 bases for V and 4 bases for J; bases not matched to a gene: 2. CDR3 size: 15 residues. The CDR3 is CASSLTSGSSDTQYF. CDR3 DNA sequence: TGTGCCAGCAGCTTAACTAGCGGGAGCTCAGATACGCAGTATTTT.

This clonotype has just a few counts. The rearrangement joins TRBV6-2 or TRBV6-3 to TRBJ1-1; no clear D gene. Germline CDR1 MNHEY, CDR2 SVGEGT. V lost 11 bases and J 1 base, leaving 14 bases between the germline ends. The CDR3 runs to 13 residues. The CDR3 bases are TGTGCCTCTAAACGGGATACGAACACTGAAGCTTTCTTT. This translates into CASKRDTNTEAFF.

V gene TRBV28 combines with J gene TRBJ2-5; no definite D call. The germline V gene encodes CDR1 MDHEN and CDR2 SYDVKM. CDR3 length: 17 residues. V lost 2 bases to trimming and J lost 0 bases, with 16 bases between them. The DNA for the CDR3 is TGTGCCAGCAGTTTAGAAATCGGACGGAAAAACCAAGAGACCCAGTACTTC. It is translated as CASSLEIGRKNQETQYF.

The sample holds many counts of this clonotype. This chain joins TRBV5-1 and TRBJ1-1; D call uncertain. V gave up 0 bases and J gave up 2 bases, with 11 bases separating them. The CDR3 loop spans 15 amino acids. The V gene's germline CDR1 is SGHRS and CDR2 YFSETQ. The CDR3 DNA sequence: TGCGCCAGCAGCTTGGCCGAGGGTTCCAACACTGAAGCTTTCTTT. Its protein is CASSLAEGSNTEAFF.

The chain carries TRBV5-1 and TRBJ1-2; D is unclear. The V gene's germline CDR1 is SGHRS and CDR2 YFSETQ. The CDR3 has 14 residues. Trimming stripped 4 bases from V and 8 bases from J, with 18 bases between. CDR3 DNA: TGCGCCAGCAGCCCCACGGGCAGTTCGTCCGGCTACACCTTC. Its translation: CASSPTGSSSGYTF.

This clonotype showed up many times. The chain combines TRBV29-1 with TRBJ2-3, with TRBD1 matching over 10 bases. From germline, CDR1 is SQVTM and CDR2 ANQGSEA. This CDR3 has 14 amino acids. V dropped 8 bases and J dropped 3; count of bases not matched to a gene: 8. The chain's CDR3 is CSTSTGGGTDTQYF. In nucleotides, the CDR3 is TGCAGCACCTCGACAGGGGGCGGGACAGATACGCAGTATTTT.

V gene TRBV9 combines with J gene TRBJ1-2; unclear D gene. There are 12 residues in the CDR3. V was clipped by 4 bases and J by 8 bases, with 12 bases between them. CDR1 is SGDLS, CDR2 YYNGEE, per germline. In nucleotides, the CDR3 is TGTGCCAGCAGCCCCGGTTCTTGGGGCTACACCTTC. Its translation: CASSPGSWGYTF.

Ten or more counts support this clonotype. The J gene is TRBJ1-1, the V gene TRBV3-1; tentatively, D is TRBD1 (5 bases). The CDR3 is made up of 12 amino acids. The V gene lost 1 base and the J gene lost 10 bases, with 10 bases spanning the gap. Germline assignment: CDR1 LGHDT and CDR2 YNNKEL (reference sequence). The CDR3 protein is CASSQGGRGAFF. In DNA form, the CDR3 reads TGTGCCAGCAGCCAAGGGGGACGAGGAGCTTTCTTT.

This clonotype came up many times. The chain recombines TRBV12-3 or TRBV12-4 with TRBJ2-1; D is perhaps TRBD2 (7 bases). The CDR3 has 14 amino acids. The V and J ends lost 1 base and 9 bases respectively, with 13 bases between them. The DNA of the CDR3 is TGTGCCAGCAGTTTAGAGGGGGGGCACCTTGAGCAGTTCTTC. It yields the protein CASSLEGGHLEQFF.

This clonotype was seen at least ten times. The chain has TRBV29-1 and TRBJ1-2; 7 bases agree with TRBD1. The CDR3 totals 13 residues. Germline V gives CDR1 SQVTM, CDR2 ANQGSEA. Losses at the gene ends were 3 bases for V and 4 bases for J; bases not matched to a gene: 5. Here the CDR3 reads CSVEAGGVYGYTF. DNA for the CDR3: TGCAGCGTTGAGGCAGGGGGTGTCTATGGCTACACCTTC.

This clonotype was recorded many times. This chain uses TRBV12-3 or TRBV12-4 with TRBJ2-5, with D possibly matching TRBD2 (5 bases). The germline V and J ends were trimmed by 6 bases and 7 bases, with 15 bases remaining between them. This CDR3 comprises 13 residues. For the CDR3, the DNA is TGTGCCAGCAGCCCGGCCGGGGTGGGGACCCAGTACTTC. Protein: CASSPAGVGTQYF.

The chain couples TRBV20-1 to TRBJ2-1, with 11 bases aligning to TRBD2. CDR1 is DFQATT, CDR2 SNEGSKA, per germline (reference sequence). CDR3 length: 16 amino acids. Germline trimming cut 2 bases from V and 7 bases from J; bases unmatched to any gene: 10. The CDR3 coding sequence is TGCAGTGCTAGACTTCGACTAGCGGGAATGGTAAATGAGCAGTTCTTC. This translates into CSARLRLAGMVNEQFF.

The chain couples TRBV12-3 or TRBV12-4 to TRBJ2-7, with TRBD2 matching 15 bases. There are 16 residues in the CDR3. V was pared by 5 bases and J by 6 bases, with 8 bases of the junction left unmatched. The DNA of the CDR3 is TGTGCCAGCAGTCTCGGACTAGCGGGGGGGCTTGGCGAGCAGTACTTC. Translation gives CASSLGLAGGLGEQYF.

This clonotype was detected many times. The genes are TRBV12-3 or TRBV12-4 and TRBJ1-2, with a weak D call TRBD1 (6 bases). This CDR3 comprises 14 residues. V was clipped by 10 bases and J by 3 bases, with 18 bases between them. The CDR3 reads CATSDGGWDYGYTF. CDR3 in DNA: TGTGCCACCTCGGATGGGGGCTGGGACTATGGCTACACCTTC.

This clonotype came up many times. The chain is built from TRBV20-1 and TRBJ2-7; tentative D call: TRBD1 (6 bases). The germline gives CDR1 DFQATT, CDR2 SNEGSKA (reference sequence). Trimming shortened V by 6 bases and J by 1 base, and 13 bases separated the two germline ends. The CDR3 extends over 13 amino acids. The CDR3 is CSAFFGTSYEQYF. The CDR3 DNA follows: TGCAGTGCCTTTTTCGGGACATCCTACGAGCAGTACTTC.

This clonotype appeared a few times. The chain couples TRBV4-2 to TRBJ1-2; TRBD1 might be the D (6 bases). CDR3 length: 17 amino acids. V dropped 0 bases and J dropped 2 bases, with 16 bases sitting between them. In germline, CDR1 is LGHNA, CDR2 YNFKEQ. CDR3 sequence reads: CASSQDSMGHRNYGYTF. The CDR3 region has the DNA TGTGCCAGCAGCCAAGATTCGATGGGACACCGAAACTATGGCTACACCTTC.

The chain joins TRBV7-8 to TRBJ2-7; D might be TRBD2 (7 bases). This CDR3 has 15 residues. In germline, CDR1 is SGHVS, CDR2 FQNEAQ. Trimming stripped 5 bases from V and 5 bases from J, with 19 bases between. The CDR3 spells CASSPEGGLRHEQYF. The CDR3 DNA is TGTGCCAGCAGCCCAGAGGGGGGGTTGAGGCACGAGCAGTACTTC.

This clonotype appeared a single time. V and J are TRBV12-3 or TRBV12-4 and TRBJ1-2; the match to TRBD1 covers 9 bases. V was pared by 5 bases and J by 8 bases, with 9 bases of the junction left unmatched. The CDR3 totals 14 residues. CDR3 coding DNA: TGTGCCAGCAGTGAGGACAGGGGAGGAGAAGGCTACACCTTC. Encoded protein: CASSEDRGGEGYTF.

This clonotype was seen more than once but under ten times. The chain links TRBV20-1 to TRBJ1-4; D might be TRBD1 (6 bases). The CDR3 sequence is 12 residues long. CDR1 is DFQATT and CDR2 is SNEGSKA in the germline V gene (reference sequence). The V end was cut by 3 bases, the J end by 7 bases, with 9 bases between. DNA for the CDR3: TGCAGTGCTAGGGGAGGGGGTGAAAAACTGTTTTTT. Translating it yields CSARGGGEKLFF.